The 4 T cell receptor beta chains below come from one sample, sequenced in a study of control samples from healthy donors and cancer patients. Profiling relied on immunoSEQ multiplex PCR, and the TCRdb table lists in-frame clones only, not all of them. The profile shows around 55,000 clones, 88% of them singletons. Sequencing used blood. These receptors originate from a man between 50 and 59 years old in good health.

The chain uses TRBV30 and TRBJ2-2, with 12 bases aligning to TRBD2. The CDR3 sequence is 16 residues long. CDR1 is GTSNPN and CDR2 is SVGIG in the germline V gene (reference sequence). The ends lost 3 bases at V and 6 bases at J; junction bases unmatched: 8. In DNA form, the CDR3 reads TGTGCCTGGAGGACTAGCGGGAGTCTGTTCGCCGGGGAGCTGTTTTTT. Protein sequence: CAWRTSGSLFAGELFF.

The chain carries TRBV7-2 and TRBJ2-3; D unresolved. The CDR3 runs 15 residues. V was cut by 1 base and J by 1 base, with 9 bases left in between. Germline CDR1 reads SGHTA; CDR2 reads FQGNSA. The chain's CDR3 is CASSLDIVGTDTQYF. DNA for the CDR3: TGTGCCAGCAGCTTAGACATAGTTGGCACAGATACGCAGTATTTT.

The J gene is TRBJ1-6, the V gene TRBV9; 7 bases are a match to TRBD1. The J segment lost 9 bases and the V segment lost 2 bases, leaving 5 bases of the junction unmatched. The CDR3 length is 14 residues. Germline values: CDR1 SGDLS, CDR2 YYNGEE. The CDR3 coding sequence is TGTGCCAGCAGCGTCGAAGGGGGCGGTTCACCCCTCCACTTT. This gives the protein CASSVEGGGSPLHF. Full variable domain (missing parts from reference TRBV9 and TRBJ1-6): DSGVTQTPKHLITATGQRVTLRCSPRSGDLSVYWYQQSLDQGLQFLIQYYNGEERAKGNILERFSAQQFPDLHSELNLSSLELGDSALYFCASSVEGGGSPLHFGNGTRLTVT.

This chain connects TRBV7-6 to TRBJ2-7, with a tentative D call TRBD1 (6 bases). Germline loops: CDR1 SGHVS, CDR2 FNYEAQ. The CDR3 is 14 residues long. Trimming removed 5 bases at V and 0 bases at J, with 11 bases between. The CDR3 DNA is TGTGCCAGCAGCCCCCAGGGGTACTCCTACGAGCAGTACTTC. As protein: CASSPQGYSYEQYF.